One and the same sample provided the 6 T cell receptor beta chains below, sequenced in a study of post-analysis software for immune sequencing data. Whole-study results and caveats: Five TRBV segments appeared more often in patients than in controls, and TRBV5-6, TRBV5-1 and TRBV20-1 were among these.

What these receptors recognize is not known. Unique molecular identifiers tagged the TCR beta cDNA libraries. MiXCR, run by TCRdb on the PCR reads, gives a single entry per CDR3 protein. The sample consists of a few hundred thousand distinct CDR3 sequences, less than 45% of them appearing once. Sequencing was carried out using blood. These receptors came from a girl aged 10 to 17 with multiple sclerosis.

This clonotype occurred many times. The CDR3 loop is CASSPGPQRGTYEQYF. The CDR3 DNA reads TGTGCCAGCTCCCCAGGGCCACAGCGGGGGACCTACGAGCAGTACTTC. This chain links TRBV6-2 or TRBV6-3 with TRBJ2-7; 8 bases fit TRBD2. This CDR3 is 16 amino acids long. Germline CDR1 MNHEY, CDR2 SVGEGT. With 8 bases clipped from V and 2 bases from J, the junction kept 14 bases outside the gene matches.

This clonotype was counted only a few times. The chain carries TRBV5-8 and TRBJ1-1; TRBD1 matches 8 bases. J lost 4 bases, V lost 0 bases, and 5 bases had no gene match. The germline CDR1 and CDR2 sequences are SGHTS and YDEGEE. This CDR3 is built from 15 residues. The CDR3 DNA follows: TGTGCCAGCAGCTTGGCCCCCACAGGGGGCACTGAAGCTTTCTTT. It specifies CASSLAPTGGTEAFF.

The chain has TRBV2 and TRBJ1-1; tentative D call: TRBD1 (5 bases). The germline V gene has CDR1 SNHLY and CDR2 FYNNEI. Deletions cut 4 bases from V and 1 base from J, with 16 bases between. This CDR3 region has 16 residues. The CDR3 spells CASSGQMSGTNTEAFF. For the CDR3, the DNA is TGTGCCAGCAGTGGACAGATGAGCGGAACGAACACTGAAGCTTTCTTT. Using reference TRBV2 and TRBJ1-1 for the parts outside the CDR3, the full variable domain is EPEVTQTPSHQVTQMGQEVILRCVPISNHLYFYWYRQILGQKVEFLVSFYNNEISEKSEIFDDQFSVERPDGSNFTLKIRSTKLEDSAMYFCASSGQMSGTNTEAFFGQGTRLTVV.

The chain joins TRBV12-3 or TRBV12-4 to TRBJ1-1; no reliable D call. V lost 2 bases to trimming and J lost 1 base, with 5 bases between them. This CDR3 contains 13 residues. The CDR3 bases are TGTGCCAGCAGTTTAATGGGGAACACTGAAGCTTTCTTT. Translating gives CASSLMGNTEAFF.

This rearrangement joins TRBV20-1 to TRBJ2-5; D is possibly TRBD2 (6 bases). The tail of the sequence fits TRBJ2-7 better, so the J call may be wrong. Germline V lookup: CDR1 DFQATT, CDR2 SNEGSKA (reference sequence). The CDR3 extends over 13 amino acids. Here the CDR3 DNA reads TGCAGTGCTAACCGGGACTTCTCATACGAGCAGTACTTC. Amino acid sequence: CSANRDFSYEQYF.

CDR3 region: CASSLATSGRTSYEQYF. The DNA of the CDR3 is TGTGCCAGCAGCTTAGCGACTAGCGGGAGGACCTCCTACGAGCAGTACTTC. The V gene is TRBV7-2, the J gene TRBJ2-7, with 13 bases identical to TRBD2. The germline V gene encodes CDR1 SGHTA and CDR2 FQGNSA. This CDR3 has 17 amino acids. V was clipped by 0 bases and J by 0 bases; unmatched bases: 2.